The 11 T cell receptor beta chains below were found in one sample sequenced in a study of T-cell memory formation after mild COVID-19. In TCRdb, the 5' RACE reads were re-called with MiXCR into one record per CDR3 protein. Here the sample spans some 320,000 distinct CDR3 sequences, 13% to 15% being singletons. The material sequenced was PBMCs or a T cell subset sorted from them (not recorded which). The receptors stem from a man aged 18 to 30 who had mild COVID-19 (a few samples of this study predate the infection). Cell type and time point are not known.

This clonotype has only a few counts. The chain is built from TRBV7-8 and TRBJ2-1; D is unresolved. The CDR3 spans 12 residues. Germline V gives CDR1 SGHVS, CDR2 FQNEAQ. V dropped 10 bases and J dropped 5 bases, with 12 bases sitting between them. CDR3 sequence: CATQPWDNEQFF. The CDR3 DNA sequence: TGTGCCACCCAGCCCTGGGACAATGAGCAGTTCTTC.

The sample holds a few counts of this clonotype. The V call is TRBV6-2 or TRBV6-3, the J call TRBJ2-7; 11 bases are a match to TRBD1. The J segment lost 4 bases and the V segment lost 8 bases, leaving 7 bases of the junction unmatched. The CDR3 totals 14 residues. Germline CDR1 MNHEY, CDR2 SVGEGT. CDR3 in amino acids: CASRDRGLRYEQYV. DNA for the CDR3: TGTGCCAGCCGGGACAGGGGGTTGCGATACGAGCAGTACGTC.

This clonotype was observed many times. The V gene is TRBV6-5, the J gene TRBJ1-1, with D possibly matching TRBD1 (6 bases). The CDR3 runs to 12 residues. The germline V and J ends were trimmed by 5 bases and 3 bases, with 7 bases remaining between them. CDR1 is MNHEY, CDR2 SVGAGI, per germline. The CDR3 reads CASSPGDTEAFF. The CDR3 nucleotides are TGTGCCAGCAGTCCAGGGGACACTGAAGCTTTCTTT.

V is TRBV12-3 or TRBV12-4 and J is TRBJ1-6; D gene uncertain. The CDR3 spans 13 residues. Trimming stripped 3 bases from V and 7 bases from J, with 7 bases between. The CDR3 reads CASSFRRNSPLHF. The CDR3 DNA sequence: TGTGCCAGCAGTTTCCGGAGAAATTCACCCCTCCACTTT.

The chain has TRBV29-1 and TRBJ1-1, with D maybe TRBD1 (6 bases). CDR1 and CDR2 (germline): SQVTM, ANQGSEA. V shed 3 bases and J shed 3 bases, with 14 bases lying between them. The CDR3 runs 14 residues. The CDR3 loop reads CSVELRGLYTEAFF. In nucleotides, the CDR3 is TGCAGCGTTGAGTTGAGGGGGTTGTACACTGAAGCTTTCTTT.

The DNA of the CDR3 is TGTGCCAGCAGCTTAGGGGGGGCCAGCTATGGCTACACCTTC. Translation gives CASSLGGASYGYTF. The chain recombines TRBV7-2 with TRBJ1-2, with a tentative D call TRBD1 (6 bases). Trimming removed 1 base at V and 4 bases at J, with 10 bases between. This CDR3 spans 14 amino acids. Germline CDR1 SGHTA, CDR2 FQGNSA.

This clonotype was counted ten times or more. The rearrangement joins TRBV4-2 to TRBJ1-2; D call uncertain. This CDR3 has 17 amino acids. Germline lookup yields CDR1 LGHNA and CDR2 YNFKEQ. Trimming shortened V by 0 bases and J by 1 base, and 15 bases separated the two germline ends. The CDR3 nucleotides read TGTGCCAGCAGCCAAGATCTTGCAGTATACCTTAACTATGGCTACACCTTC. This gives the protein CASSQDLAVYLNYGYTF.

V gene TRBV9 combines with J gene TRBJ2-3, with 10 bases that match TRBD2. Germline V gene data show CDR1 as SGDLS and CDR2 as YYNGEE. The V segment lost 0 bases and the J segment 2 bases; nucleotides outside the gene matches: 3. The CDR3 runs to 16 residues. CDR3 residues: CASSVALAGATDTQYF. CDR3 DNA sequence: TGTGCCAGCAGCGTAGCCCTAGCGGGGGCCACAGATACGCAGTATTTT.

J is TRBJ2-5 and V is TRBV29-1; tentative D call: TRBD1 (5 bases). This CDR3 contains 11 residues. Germline assignment: CDR1 SQVTM and CDR2 ANQGSEA. The ends were cut back, 4 bases at V and 4 bases at J, with 7 bases in the middle. The CDR3 nucleotides read TGCAGCGTTGGGACACTAGAGACCCAGTACTTC. Its translation: CSVGTLETQYF.

Only a few counts were recorded for this clonotype. CDR3: CASSQDGTGANVLTF. The CDR3 nucleotides read TGTGCCAGCAGCCAAGACGGAACTGGGGCCAACGTCCTGACTTTC. J is TRBJ2-6 and V is TRBV7-7; no clear D. Looked up from germline, CDR1 is SSHAT and CDR2 is FNYEAQ (reference sequence). CDR3 length: 15 residues. The V end was cut by 5 bases, the J end by 2 bases, with 10 bases between.

This sequence joins TRBV15 and TRBJ1-5; D possibly corresponds to TRBD1 (6 bases). This CDR3 has 14 residues. V was cut by 5 bases and J by 5 bases, with 13 bases left in between. CDR1 is LNHNV and CDR2 is YYDKDF in the germline V gene (reference sequence). CDR3 loop: CATSDRDTDQPQHF. The CDR3 nucleotides read TGTGCCACCAGCGACCGGGACACCGATCAGCCCCAGCATTTT. The full variable domain, in which reference TRBV15 and TRBJ1-5 provide the parts outside the CDR3, is DAMVIQNPRYQVTQFGKPVTLSCSQTLNHNVMYWYQQKSSQAPKLLFHYYDKDFNNEADTPDNFQSRRPNTSFCFLDIRSPGLGDTAMYLCATSDRDTDQPQHFGDGTRLSIL.